A selection of T cell receptor beta chains follows, all from one sample in a study of cytomegalovirus exposure and HLA in healthy donors. TCRdb's table, derived via immunoSEQ multiplex PCR, lists solely in-frame clones and lacks some. The profile shows roughly 330,000 clones, roughly 90% of them singletons. The sample was PBMCs. The source of these receptors is a woman in her twenties or thirties in good health and CMV-seropositive. CDR3s include the opening cysteine and the closing phenylalanine or tryptophan. D genes are given only for firm matches. Clone size is stated in some rows and not others, as once, few, many or a class when expanded.

CDR3aa	CDR3nt	abundance	v_gene	j_gene	d_gene
CATSRGASGGDEQFF	TGTGCCACCAGCAGAGGGGCTAGCGGGGGAGATGAGCAGTTCTTC	NA	TRBV15	TRBJ2-1	TRBD2
CAWSIGGSYNEQFF	TGTGCCTGGAGTATAGGGGGGTCCTACAATGAGCAGTTCTTC	NA	TRBV30	TRBJ2-1	NA
CASRLMNTEAFF	TGTGCCAGTAGGCTAATGAACACTGAAGCTTTCTTT	NA	TRBV19	TRBJ1-1	NA
CATNQPLYNEQFF	TGTGCCACCAACCAACCCCTTTACAATGAGCAGTTCTTC	NA	TRBV6-4	TRBJ2-1	NA
CASSGSGSSYEQYF	TGTGCCAGCAGCGGGAGCGGGAGCTCCTACGAGCAGTACTTC	few	TRBV9	TRBJ2-7	TRBD2
CASRPDRSSNYGYTF	TGTGCCAGCAGGCCCGACAGATCCTCTAACTATGGCTACACCTTC	NA	TRBV6-5	TRBJ1-2	NA
CASSRLSGQINQPQHF	TGTGCCAGCAGTCGACTCTCTGGACAAATCAATCAGCCCCAGCATTTT	NA	TRBV27	TRBJ1-5	NA
CSVTGPPGSTDTQYF	TGCAGCGTAACCGGGCCACCGGGCAGCACAGATACGCAGTATTTT	NA	TRBV29-1	TRBJ2-3	NA
CATSKDRGVQKLFF	TGTGCCACCAGCAAGGACAGGGGCGTACAAAAACTGTTTTTT	once	TRBV15	TRBJ1-4	TRBD1
CASSLGVKLFF	TGTGCCAGCAGCTTAGGAGTAAAACTGTTTTTT	NA	TRBV7-9	TRBJ1-4	NA
CASSLEAGNYNSPLHF	TGCGCCAGCAGCTTGGAAGCGGGCAACTATAATTCACCCCTCCACTTT	once	TRBV5-1	TRBJ1-6	NA
CASTLPGDGANVLTF	TGTGCCAGCACCCTCCCGGGGGATGGGGCCAACGTCCTGACTTTC	NA	TRBV28	TRBJ2-6	NA
CATSREGTSRDNEQFF	TGTGCCACCAGCAGAGAAGGGACTAGTCGTGACAATGAGCAGTTCTTC	NA	TRBV15	TRBJ2-1	TRBD2
CASSVAGLSSTDTQYF	TGTGCCAGCAGCGTAGCGGGGTTGTCTAGCACAGATACGCAGTATTTT	NA	TRBV9	TRBJ2-3	NA
CASSPRRGGSGYEQYF	TGTGCCAGCAGCCCCCGGCGCGGGGGCTCCGGCTACGAGCAGTACTTC	NA	TRBV7-2	TRBJ2-7	NA
CASSVEGHSTDTQYF	TGTGCCAGCAGCGTCGAGGGCCATAGCACAGATACGCAGTATTTT	NA	TRBV9	TRBJ2-3	NA